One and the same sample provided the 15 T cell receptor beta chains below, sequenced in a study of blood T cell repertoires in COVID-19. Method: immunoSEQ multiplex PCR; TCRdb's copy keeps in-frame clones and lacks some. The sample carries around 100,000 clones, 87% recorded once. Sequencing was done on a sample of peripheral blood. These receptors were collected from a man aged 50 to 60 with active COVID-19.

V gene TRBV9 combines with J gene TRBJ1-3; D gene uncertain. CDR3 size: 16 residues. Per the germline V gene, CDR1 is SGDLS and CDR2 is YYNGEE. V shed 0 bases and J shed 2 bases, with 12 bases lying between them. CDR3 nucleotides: TGTGCCAGCAGCGTAGCTTCGGCTGCGGCTGGAAACACCATATATTTT. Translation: CASSVASAAAGNTIYF.

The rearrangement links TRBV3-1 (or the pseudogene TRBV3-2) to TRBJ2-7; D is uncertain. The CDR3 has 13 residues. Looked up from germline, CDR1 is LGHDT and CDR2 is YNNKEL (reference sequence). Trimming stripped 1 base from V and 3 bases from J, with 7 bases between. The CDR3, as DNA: TGTGCCAGCAGCCAAGGGCTGAACTACGAGCAGTACTTC. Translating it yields CASSQGLNYEQYF.

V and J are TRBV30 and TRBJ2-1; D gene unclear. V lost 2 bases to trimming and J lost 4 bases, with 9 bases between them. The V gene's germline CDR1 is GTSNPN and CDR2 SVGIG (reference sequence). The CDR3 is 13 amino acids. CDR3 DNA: TGTGCCTGGAGTCCAGGATTGTACAATGAGCAGTTCTTC. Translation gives CAWSPGLYNEQFF.

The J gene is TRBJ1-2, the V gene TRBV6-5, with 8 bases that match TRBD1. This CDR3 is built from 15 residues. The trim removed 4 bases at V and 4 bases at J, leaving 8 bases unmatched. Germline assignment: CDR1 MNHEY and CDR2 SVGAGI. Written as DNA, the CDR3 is TGTGCCAGCAGTTCTTTCGGACAGGGAGCCTATGGCTACACCTTC. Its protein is CASSSFGQGAYGYTF.

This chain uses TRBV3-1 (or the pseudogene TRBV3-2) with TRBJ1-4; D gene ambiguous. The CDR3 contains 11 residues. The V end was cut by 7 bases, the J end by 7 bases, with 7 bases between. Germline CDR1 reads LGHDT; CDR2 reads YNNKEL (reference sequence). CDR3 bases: TGTGCCAGCACTAACAGTGAAAAACTGTTTTTT. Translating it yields CASTNSEKLFF.

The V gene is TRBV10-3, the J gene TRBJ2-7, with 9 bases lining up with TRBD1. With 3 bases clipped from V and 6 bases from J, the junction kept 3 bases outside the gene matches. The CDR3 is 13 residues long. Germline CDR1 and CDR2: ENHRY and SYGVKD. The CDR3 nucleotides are TGTGCCATCAGTGAAGGGACAGGGTCCGAGCAGTACTTC. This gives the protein CAISEGTGSEQYF.

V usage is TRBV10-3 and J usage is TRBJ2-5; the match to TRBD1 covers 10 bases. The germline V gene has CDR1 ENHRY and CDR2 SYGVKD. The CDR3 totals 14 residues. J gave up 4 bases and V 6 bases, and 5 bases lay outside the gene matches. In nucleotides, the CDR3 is TGTGCCATCAGGGGGGACAGGGGAGGAGAGACCCAGTACTTC. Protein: CAIRGDRGGETQYF.

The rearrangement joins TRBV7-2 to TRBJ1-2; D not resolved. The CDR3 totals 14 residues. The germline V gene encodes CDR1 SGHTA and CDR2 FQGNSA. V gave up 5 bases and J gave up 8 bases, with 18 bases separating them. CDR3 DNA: TGTGCCAGCAGCCCCACGCGGTCGATCCAGGGCTACACCTTC. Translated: CASSPTRSIQGYTF.

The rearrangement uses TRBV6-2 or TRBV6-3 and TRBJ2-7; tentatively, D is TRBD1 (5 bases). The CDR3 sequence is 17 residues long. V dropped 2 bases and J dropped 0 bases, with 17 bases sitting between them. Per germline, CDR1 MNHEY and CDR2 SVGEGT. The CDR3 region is CASSYGWGRVLSYEQYF. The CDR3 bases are TGTGCCAGCAGTTACGGTTGGGGCCGGGTCCTCTCCTACGAGCAGTACTTC.

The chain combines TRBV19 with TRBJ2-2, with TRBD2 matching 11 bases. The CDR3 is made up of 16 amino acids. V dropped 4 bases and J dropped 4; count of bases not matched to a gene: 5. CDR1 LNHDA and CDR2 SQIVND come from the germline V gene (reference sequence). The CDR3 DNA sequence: TGTGCCAGTAGTACTCGAACTAGCGGGGGCACCGGGGAGCTGTTTTTT. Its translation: CASSTRTSGGTGELFF.

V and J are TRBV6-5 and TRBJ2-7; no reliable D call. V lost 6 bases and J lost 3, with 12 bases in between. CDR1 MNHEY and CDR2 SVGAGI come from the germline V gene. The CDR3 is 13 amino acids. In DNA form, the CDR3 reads TGTGCCAGCAGAGTGGGCATCAACTACGAGCAGTACTTC. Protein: CASRVGINYEQYF.

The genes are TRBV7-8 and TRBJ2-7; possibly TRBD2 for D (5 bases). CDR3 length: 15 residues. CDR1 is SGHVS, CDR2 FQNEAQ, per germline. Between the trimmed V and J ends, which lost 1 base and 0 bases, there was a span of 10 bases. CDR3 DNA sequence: TGTGCCAGCAGCTTAGTTGCGGGTGACTCCTACGAGCAGTACTTC. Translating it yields CASSLVAGDSYEQYF.

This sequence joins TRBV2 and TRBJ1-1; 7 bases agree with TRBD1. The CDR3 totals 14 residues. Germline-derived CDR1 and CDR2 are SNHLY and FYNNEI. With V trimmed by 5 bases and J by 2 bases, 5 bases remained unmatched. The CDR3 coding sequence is TGTGCCAGCAGTCTGGGACAGACCAACACTGAAGCTTTCTTT. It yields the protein CASSLGQTNTEAFF.

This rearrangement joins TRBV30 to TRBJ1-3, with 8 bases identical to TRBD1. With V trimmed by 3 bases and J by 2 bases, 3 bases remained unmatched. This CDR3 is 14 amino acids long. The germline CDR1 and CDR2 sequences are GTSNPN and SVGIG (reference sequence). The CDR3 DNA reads TGTGCCTGGAGCGACAGGGGTACTGGAAACACCATATATTTT. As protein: CAWSDRGTGNTIYF.

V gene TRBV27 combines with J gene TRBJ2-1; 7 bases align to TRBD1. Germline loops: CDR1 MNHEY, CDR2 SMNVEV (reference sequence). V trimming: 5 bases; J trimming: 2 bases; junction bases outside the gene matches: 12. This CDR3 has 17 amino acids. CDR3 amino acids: CASSLQIDRAPYNEQFF. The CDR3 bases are TGTGCCAGCAGTCTCCAAATCGACAGGGCCCCCTACAATGAGCAGTTCTTC.